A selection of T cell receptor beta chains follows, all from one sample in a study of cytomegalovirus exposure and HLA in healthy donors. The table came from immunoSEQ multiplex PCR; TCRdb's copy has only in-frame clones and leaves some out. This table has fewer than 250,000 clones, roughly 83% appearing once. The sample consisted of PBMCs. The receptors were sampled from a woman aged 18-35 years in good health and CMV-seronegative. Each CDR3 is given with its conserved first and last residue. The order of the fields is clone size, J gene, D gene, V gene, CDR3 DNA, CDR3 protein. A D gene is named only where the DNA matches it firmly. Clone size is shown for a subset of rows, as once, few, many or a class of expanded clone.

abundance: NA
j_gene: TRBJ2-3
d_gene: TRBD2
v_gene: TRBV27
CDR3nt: TGTGCCAGCAGTCCGAGGACTAGCGGGAGGTACACAGATACGCAGTATTTT
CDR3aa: CASSPRTSGRYTDTQYF

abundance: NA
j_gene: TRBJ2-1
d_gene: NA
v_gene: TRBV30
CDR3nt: TGTGCCTGGAGTTTCCTCAGGGGCAATGAGCAGTTCTTC
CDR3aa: CAWSFLRGNEQFF

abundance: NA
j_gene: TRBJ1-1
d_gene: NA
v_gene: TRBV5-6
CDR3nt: TGTGCCAGCAGCTCGGGAGGTGGCAGGGACGACACTGAAGCTTTCTTT
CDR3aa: CASSSGGGRDDTEAFF

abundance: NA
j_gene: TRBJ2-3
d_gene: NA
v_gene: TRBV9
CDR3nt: TGTGCCAGCAGCGTAGTATCCGGGACAGATACGCAGTATTTT
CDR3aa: CASSVVSGTDTQYF

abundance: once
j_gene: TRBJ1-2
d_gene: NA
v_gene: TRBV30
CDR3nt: TGTGCCTGGTATCCTCCCGACAGGCGCTTTTATGGCTACACCTTC
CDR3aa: CAWYPPDRRFYGYTF

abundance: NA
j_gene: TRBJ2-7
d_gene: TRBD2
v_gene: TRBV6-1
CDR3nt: TGTGCCAGCAGTGAAAAGGCGGGGGGATCTGACGAGCAGTACTTC
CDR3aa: CASSEKAGGSDEQYF

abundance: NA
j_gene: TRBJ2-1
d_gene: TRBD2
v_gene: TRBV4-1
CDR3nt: TGCGCCAGCAGTCCGACTAGCGGCGCAGCCAATGAGCAGTTCTTC
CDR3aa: CASSPTSGAANEQFF

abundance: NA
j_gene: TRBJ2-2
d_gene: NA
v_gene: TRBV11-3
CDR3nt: TGTGCCAGCAGCTTGGGCACGGGAGCGAACACCGGGGAGCTGTTTTTT
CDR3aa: CASSLGTGANTGELFF

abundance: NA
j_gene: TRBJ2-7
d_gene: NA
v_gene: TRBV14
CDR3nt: TGTGCCAGCAGCCATCCGACCTCCCCGACAGCCAACTACGAGCAGTACTTC
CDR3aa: CASSHPTSPTANYEQYF

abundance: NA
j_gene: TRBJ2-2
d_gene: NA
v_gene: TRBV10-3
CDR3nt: TGTGCCATCAGTGAGTCAAACAAGAACACCGGGGAGCTGTTTTTT
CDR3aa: CAISESNKNTGELFF

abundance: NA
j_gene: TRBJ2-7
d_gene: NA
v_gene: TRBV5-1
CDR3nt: TGCGCCAGTAGCCCGGGACAATCCTACGAGCAGTACTTC
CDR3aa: CASSPGQSYEQYF

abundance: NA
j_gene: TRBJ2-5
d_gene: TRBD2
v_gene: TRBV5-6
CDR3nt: TGTGCCAGCAGCTTCCGGGGGGTGTACCAAGAGACCCAGTACTTC
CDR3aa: CASSFRGVYQETQYF

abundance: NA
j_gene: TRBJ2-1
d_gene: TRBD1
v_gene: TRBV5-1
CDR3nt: TGCGCCAGCAGCCCAGGACAGGGACTCTACAATGAGCAGTTCTTC
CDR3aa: CASSPGQGLYNEQFF

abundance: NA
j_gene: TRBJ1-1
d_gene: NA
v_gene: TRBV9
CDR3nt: TGTGCCAGCAGCGTAGGTGGGGGCCAGAACACTGAAGCTTTCTTT
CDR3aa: CASSVGGGQNTEAFF

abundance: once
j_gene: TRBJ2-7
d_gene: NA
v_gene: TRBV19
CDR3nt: TGTGCCAGTAGCCCCTACATCAGGGCGACCTACGAGCAGTACTTC
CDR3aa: CASSPYIRATYEQYF

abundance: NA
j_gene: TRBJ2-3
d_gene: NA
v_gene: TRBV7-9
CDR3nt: TGTGCCAGCAGTTCTCGGGGGTTTACAGATACGCAGTATTTT
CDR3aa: CASSSRGFTDTQYF

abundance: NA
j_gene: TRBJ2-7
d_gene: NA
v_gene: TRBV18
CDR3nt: TGTGCCAGCTCACCAACGAGGGACTACGAGCAGTACTTC
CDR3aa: CASSPTRDYEQYF

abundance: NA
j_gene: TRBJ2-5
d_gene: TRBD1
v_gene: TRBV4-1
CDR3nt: TGCGCCAGCAGCGGCCCTAGAACAGGGGGCGGGGAGACCCAGTACTTC
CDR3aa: CASSGPRTGGGETQYF

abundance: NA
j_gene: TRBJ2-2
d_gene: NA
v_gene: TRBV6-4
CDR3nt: TGTGCCAGCAGTTACAGGGAATACGGGGAGCTGTTTTTT
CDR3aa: CASSYREYGELFF

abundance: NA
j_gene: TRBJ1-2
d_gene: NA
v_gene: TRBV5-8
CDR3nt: TGTGCCAGCAGCTTGGAACAGGGTCGCCTCGGCTACACCTTC
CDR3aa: CASSLEQGRLGYTF

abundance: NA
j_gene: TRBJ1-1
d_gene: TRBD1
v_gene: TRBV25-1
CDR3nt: TGTGCCAGCAGTATACACAGGGGGCGGAACACTGAAGCTTTCTTT
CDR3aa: CASSIHRGRNTEAFF

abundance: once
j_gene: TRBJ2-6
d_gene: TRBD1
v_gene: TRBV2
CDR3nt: TGTGCCAGCAGTAAGTCGGGACAGGGGGCGCTTGGGGCCAACGTCCTGACTTTC
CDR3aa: CASSKSGQGALGANVLTF

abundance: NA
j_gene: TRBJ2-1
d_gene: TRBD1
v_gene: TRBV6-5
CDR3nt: TGTGCCAGCAGTTACTCGTCGTCGAACAGGGGATGGTTCTTC
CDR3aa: CASSYSSSNRGWFF

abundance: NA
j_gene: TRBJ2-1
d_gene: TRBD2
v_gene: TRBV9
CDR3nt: TGTGCCAGCAGTAGTACTAGCGAACACAATGAGCAGTTCTTC
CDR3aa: CASSSTSEHNEQFF

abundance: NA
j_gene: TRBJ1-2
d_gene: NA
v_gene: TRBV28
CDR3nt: TGTGCCAGCAGTTTAGCCCCGGTTAGGGGAGGATATGGCTACACCTTC
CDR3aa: CASSLAPVRGGYGYTF

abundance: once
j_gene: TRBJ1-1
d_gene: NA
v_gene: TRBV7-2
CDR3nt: TGTGCCAGCAGCCCGGACAGTTCATGGACTGAAGCTTTCTTT
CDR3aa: CASSPDSSWTEAFF

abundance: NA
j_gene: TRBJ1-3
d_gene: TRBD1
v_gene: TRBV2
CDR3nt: TGTGCCAGCAGCGGACAGGGGGCTGGAAACACCATATATTTT
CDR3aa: CASSGQGAGNTIYF

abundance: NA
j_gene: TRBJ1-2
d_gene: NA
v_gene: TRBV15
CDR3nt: TGTGCCACCAGCAGCCGGGACACCGCTAACTATGGCTACACCTTC
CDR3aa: CATSSRDTANYGYTF

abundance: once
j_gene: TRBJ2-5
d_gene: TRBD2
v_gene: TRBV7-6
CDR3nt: TGTGCCAGCAGCCCCCGGACTAGCGGGGACCAAGAGACCCAGTACTTC
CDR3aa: CASSPRTSGDQETQYF

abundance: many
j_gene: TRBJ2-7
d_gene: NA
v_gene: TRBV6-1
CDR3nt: TGTGCCAGCAGTGGGGGACTCCCCAGCTCCTACGAGCAGTACTTC
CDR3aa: CASSGGLPSSYEQYF

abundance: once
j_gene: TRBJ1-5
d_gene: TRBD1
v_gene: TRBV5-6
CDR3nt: TGTGCCAGCAGCCCGGGACAGGGGGCTAATCAGCCCCAGCATTTT
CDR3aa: CASSPGQGANQPQHF

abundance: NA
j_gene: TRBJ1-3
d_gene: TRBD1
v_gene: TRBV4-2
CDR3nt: TGTGCCAGCAGCCAAGATGCACAGGGGAATGCTGGAAACACCATATATTTT
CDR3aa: CASSQDAQGNAGNTIYF

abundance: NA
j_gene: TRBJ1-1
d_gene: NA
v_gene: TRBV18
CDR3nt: TGTGCCAGCTCCCTAGGGTCGGGGGGATTCTGGGACACTGAAGCTTTCTTT
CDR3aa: CASSLGSGGFWDTEAFF

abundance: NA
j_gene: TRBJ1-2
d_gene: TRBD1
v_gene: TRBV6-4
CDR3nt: TGTGCCAGCAGTGACTCGACCCCGGACAGGCCCGGGTATGGCTACACCTTC
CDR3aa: CASSDSTPDRPGYGYTF

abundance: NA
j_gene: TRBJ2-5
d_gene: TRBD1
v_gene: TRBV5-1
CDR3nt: TGCGCCAGCAGCAGAGACAGGGGGCAAGAGACCCAGTACTTC
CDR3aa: CASSRDRGQETQYF

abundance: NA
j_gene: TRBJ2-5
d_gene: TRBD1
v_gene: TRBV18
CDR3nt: TGTGCCAGCTCACCAATGGGACAGATGGGGGAGACCCAGTACTTC
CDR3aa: CASSPMGQMGETQYF

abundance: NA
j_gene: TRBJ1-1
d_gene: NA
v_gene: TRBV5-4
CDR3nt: TGTGCCAGCAGCCAGACCCGAGGGCAGAACACTGAAGCTTTCTTT
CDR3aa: CASSQTRGQNTEAFF

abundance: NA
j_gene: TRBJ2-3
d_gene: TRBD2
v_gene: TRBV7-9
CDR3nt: TGTGCCAGCAGCAAACTAGCGGGAGCTGGGACAGATACGCAGTATTTT
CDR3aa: CASSKLAGAGTDTQYF

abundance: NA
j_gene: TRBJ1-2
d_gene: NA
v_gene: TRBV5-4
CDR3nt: TGTGCCAGCAGCTTGCGGGGGTCTGGTGGCTACACCTTC
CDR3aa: CASSLRGSGGYTF

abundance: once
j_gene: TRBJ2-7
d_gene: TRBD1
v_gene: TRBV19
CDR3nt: TGTGCCAGTACCACGACAGGGGACTCGTACGAGCAGTACTTC
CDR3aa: CASTTTGDSYEQYF

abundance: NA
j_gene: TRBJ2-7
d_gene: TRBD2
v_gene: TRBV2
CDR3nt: TGTGCCAGCGATCCGGGACTAGCGGGGGGGCCCAGCGAGCAGTACTTC
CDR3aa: CASDPGLAGGPSEQYF

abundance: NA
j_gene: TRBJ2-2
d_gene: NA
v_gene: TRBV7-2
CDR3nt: TGTGCCAGCAGCTTAGTGGCATTGGGCAGGGGCACCGGGGAGCTGTTTTTT
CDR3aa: CASSLVALGRGTGELFF

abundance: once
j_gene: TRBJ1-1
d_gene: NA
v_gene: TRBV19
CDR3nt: TGTGCCAGTAGTATTCCATCTCCTGGCCGGAGCCTCTTT
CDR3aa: CASSIPSPGRSLF

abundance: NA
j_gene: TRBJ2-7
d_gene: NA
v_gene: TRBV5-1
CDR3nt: TGCGCCAGCAGTCTGGGGGCAGGGGGGAGGTACGAGCAGTACTTC
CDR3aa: CASSLGAGGRYEQYF

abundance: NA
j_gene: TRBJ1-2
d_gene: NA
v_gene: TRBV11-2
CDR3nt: TGTGCCAGCAGCCCCGCGGTAACCTATGGCTACACCTTC
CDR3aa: CASSPAVTYGYTF

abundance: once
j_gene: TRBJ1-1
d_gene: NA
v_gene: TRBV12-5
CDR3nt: TGTGCTAGTGGTTTGGTATTTAGCGGGGACACTGAAGCTTTCTTT
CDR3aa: CASGLVFSGDTEAFF

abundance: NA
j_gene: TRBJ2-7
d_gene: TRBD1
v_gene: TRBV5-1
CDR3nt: TGCGCCAGCAGCATTACAGGGGAAGCCTACGAGCAGTACTTC
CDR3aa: CASSITGEAYEQYF

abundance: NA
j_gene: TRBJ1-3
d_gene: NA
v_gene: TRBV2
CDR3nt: TGTGCCAGCCTTAACAGGGTAGGAGGAAACACCATATATTTT
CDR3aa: CASLNRVGGNTIYF

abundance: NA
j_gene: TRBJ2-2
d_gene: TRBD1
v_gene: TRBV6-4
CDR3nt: TGTGCCAGCAGTGGGGACAGGGACACCGGGGAGCTGTTTTTT
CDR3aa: CASSGDRDTGELFF

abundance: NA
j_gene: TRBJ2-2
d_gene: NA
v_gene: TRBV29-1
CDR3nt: TGCAGCGTTGACCACAGCCACACCGGGGAGCTGTTTTTT
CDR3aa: CSVDHSHTGELFF

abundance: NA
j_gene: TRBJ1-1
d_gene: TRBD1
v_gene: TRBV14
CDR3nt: TGTGCCAGCAGCCTGCCCGGGACAGTGAACACTGAAGCTTTCTTT
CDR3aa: CASSLPGTVNTEAFF

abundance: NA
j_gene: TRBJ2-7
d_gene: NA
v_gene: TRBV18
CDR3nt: TGTGCCAGCTCAGGTACCCGGGACATCTACGAGCAGTACTTC
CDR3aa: CASSGTRDIYEQYF

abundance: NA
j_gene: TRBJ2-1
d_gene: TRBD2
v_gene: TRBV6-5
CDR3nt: TGTGCCAGCAGCCGCCTAGCGGGACGTGAGCAGTTCTTC
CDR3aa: CASSRLAGREQFF

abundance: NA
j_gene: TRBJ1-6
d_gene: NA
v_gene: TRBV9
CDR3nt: TGTGCCAGCAGCTACAGGGAGAGTAATTCACCCCTCCACTTT
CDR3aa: CASSYRESNSPLHF